The clone carrying this T cell receptor beta chain was seen ten or more times. Its target is not known. This entry is derived from a study of T cells in Graves' hyperthyroidism and ophthalmopathy. Whole-study results and caveats: Blood held most thyroid clonotypes expanded above 0.001 frequency.

Isolation of PBMCs was performed on roughly 9 ml fresh peripheral blood. TCR beta CDR3 regions were amplified from RNA transcripts. A set of HTBI primers served as the primers for a first-round RT-PCR of the TCR CDR3. TCRdb processed the multiplex PCR reads anew with MiXCR; each CDR3 protein has one entry. This sample carries a few hundred thousand distinct CDR3 sequences, roughly 13% of them seen once, and the ten largest clones take about 5%. Germline-derived CDR1 and CDR2 are MNHEY and SMNVEV (reference sequence). CDR3 length: 16 residues. V was pared by 4 bases and J by 3 bases, with 8 bases of the junction left unmatched.

The sample consisted of blood. This TCR was sampled from a woman under 30 with Graves' hyperthyroidism. The chain uses TRBV27 and TRBJ2-5, with 10 positions matching TRBD1. In DNA form, the CDR3 reads TGTGCCAGCAGTTCCCTCACCGGGACAGGGGAAGAGACCCAGTACTTC. It is translated as CASSSLTGTGEETQYF.